These 32 T cell receptor beta chains share one sample of origin, sequenced in a study of blood T cell repertoires in COVID-19 (dated by TCRdb to 2020 to 2022). Library preparation was by the immunoSEQ multiplex PCR assay. TCRdb holds this immuneACCESS table with in-frame rearrangements only. Some clones are missing; in checked studies, unresolved V genes explain under half, and the rest has no known cause. For this sample there are 150,000 to 200,000 clones; 90% appear just once. Of the sample, approximately 0.5% falls within the top ten clones. The sample comprised peripheral blood. Source of these receptors: a man aged 45-65 years with acute or convalescent COVID-19.

The genes are TRBV11-2 and TRBJ2-7; TRBD2 agrees at 7 bases. CDR3 length: 16 residues. The V gene end was trimmed by 2 bases and the J gene end by 1 base; junction bases not matched to a gene: 8. CDR1 is SGHAT, CDR2 FQNNGV, per germline. The CDR3 reads CASSLHREALSYEQYF. Here the CDR3 DNA reads TGTGCCAGCAGCTTACATCGGGAGGCCCTGTCCTACGAGCAGTACTTC.

DNA of the CDR3: TGCGCCAGCAGCGAGAGGAGATCAAACACTGAAGCTTTCTTT. Its protein is CASSERRSNTEAFF. The V gene is TRBV5-1, the J gene TRBJ1-1; unclear D gene. CDR3 length: 14 residues. In germline, CDR1 is SGHRS, CDR2 YFSETQ. With 4 bases removed from V and 2 bases from J, the gap between germline ends came to 12 bases.

The chain is built from TRBV7-8 and TRBJ2-1; tentative D call: TRBD1 (5 bases). The ends were cut back, 5 bases at V and 10 bases at J, with 15 bases in the middle. The germline CDR1 and CDR2 sequences are SGHVS and FQNEAQ. This CDR3 has 13 residues. The CDR3 here is CASSLFWGAEQFF. DNA for the CDR3: TGTGCCAGCAGCCTCTTCTGGGGCGCGGAGCAGTTCTTC.

This chain joins TRBV11-2 and TRBJ2-7; no clear D. The CDR3 totals 13 residues. The V end lost 4 bases, the J end lost 2 bases, and 9 bases lay between the germline ends. Germline CDR1 is SGHAT and CDR2 is FQNNGV. The CDR3 coding sequence is TGTGCCAGCAGCTCCGCGCAGGCCTACGAGCAGTACTTC. Translating gives CASSSAQAYEQYF.

This chain joins TRBV7-9 and TRBJ2-6; 9 bases line up with TRBD1. From germline, CDR1 is SEHNR and CDR2 FQNEAQ (reference sequence). The CDR3 is made up of 19 amino acids. V gave up 3 bases and J gave up 0 bases; unmatched junction bases: 9. CDR3 nucleotide sequence: TGTGCCAGCAGCTTGACAGGGGGTGAACTGACCTCTGGGGCCAACGTCCTGACTTTC. It translates to CASSLTGGELTSGANVLTF.

The chain recombines TRBV7-8 with TRBJ2-2; 7 nucleotides align to TRBD1. This CDR3 has 15 residues. Germline V CDR1 and CDR2: SGHVS, FQNEAQ. V gave up 5 bases and J gave up 0 bases; unmatched junction bases: 3. CDR3 loop: CASSQQGTNTGELFF. Here the CDR3 DNA reads TGTGCCAGCAGCCAACAGGGGACGAACACCGGGGAGCTGTTTTTT. Based on the CDR3 plus reference TRBV7-8 and TRBJ2-2, the full variable domain is GAGVSQSPRYKVAKRGQDVALRCDPISGHVSLFWYQQALGQGPEFLTYFQNEAQLDKSGLPSDRFFAERPEGSVSTLKIQRTQQEDSAVYLCASSQQGTNTGELFFGEGSRLTVL.

This chain connects TRBV20-1 to TRBJ2-5, with D possibly matching TRBD2 (6 bases). V shed 8 bases and J shed 1 base, with 8 bases lying between them. Germline CDR1 and CDR2: DFQATT and SNEGSKA (reference sequence). The CDR3 is 11 amino acids. The CDR3 loop is CSPRGQETQYF. The CDR3 DNA follows: TGCAGTCCGCGGGGCCAAGAGACCCAGTACTTC.

The V and J genes are TRBV5-6 and TRBJ2-6; perhaps TRBD1 as D (6 bases). The V gene's germline CDR1 is SGHDT and CDR2 YYEEEE. Trimming cost V 4 bases and J 0 bases, with 14 bases left between them. This CDR3 is built from 17 residues. The CDR3 loop is CASSGPGQHSGANVLTF. The CDR3 DNA reads TGTGCCAGCAGCGGACCAGGACAGCACTCTGGGGCCAACGTCCTGACTTTC. The full variable domain, completed using reference TRBV5-6 and TRBJ2-6, is DAGVTQSPTHLIKTRGQQVTLRCSPKSGHDTVSWYQQALGQGPQFIFQYYEEEERQRGNFPDRFSGHQFPNYSSELNVNALLLGDSALYLCASSGPGQHSGANVLTFGAGSRLTVL.

This chain connects TRBV11-2 to TRBJ2-4; TRBD1 aligns across 9 bases. Per the germline V gene, CDR1 is SGHAT and CDR2 is FQNNGV. Unmatched junction bases numbered 7, after V lost 5 bases and J lost 2 bases. The CDR3 consists of 16 residues. This CDR3 reads CASSQQGARSKNIQYF. CDR3 DNA sequence: TGTGCCAGCAGCCAACAGGGGGCTAGGTCCAAAAACATTCAGTACTTC. The full variable domain, completed using reference TRBV11-2 and TRBJ2-4, is EAGVAQSPRYKIIEKRQSVAFWCNPISGHATLYWYQQILGQGPKLLIQFQNNGVVDDSQLPKDRFSAERLKGVDSTLKIQPAKLEDSAVYLCASSQQGARSKNIQYFGAGTRLSVL.

The chain uses TRBV30 and TRBJ2-7, with D uncertain. CDR3 length: 13 residues. Trimming cost V 3 bases and J 5 bases, with 14 bases left between them. Germline-derived CDR1 and CDR2 are GTSNPN and SVGIG (reference sequence). The CDR3 region has the DNA TGTGCCTGGAGCGGCCCCTGGGCCAACGAGCAGTACTTC. The encoded protein is CAWSGPWANEQYF.

The rearrangement uses TRBV7-8 and TRBJ2-5; 13 bases align to TRBD2. The V and J ends lost 4 bases and 4 bases, in that order; junction bases with no gene match: 6. Germline loops: CDR1 SGHVS, CDR2 FQNEAQ. This CDR3 contains 16 residues. CDR3 amino acids: CASSSGLAGRGETQYF. CDR3 coding DNA: TGTGCCAGCAGCTCGGGACTAGCGGGAAGGGGAGAGACCCAGTACTTC. Full variable domain (remainder filled in from reference TRBV7-8 and TRBJ2-5): GAGVSQSPRYKVAKRGQDVALRCDPISGHVSLFWYQQALGQGPEFLTYFQNEAQLDKSGLPSDRFFAERPEGSVSTLKIQRTQQEDSAVYLCASSSGLAGRGETQYFGPGTRLLVL.

The CDR3 coding sequence is TGTGCCAGCAGCAAAGGAATCCAGGCTAGCGGGGGCCCCTACGAGCAGTACGTC. It yields the protein CASSKGIQASGGPYEQYV. The chain recombines TRBV21-1 with TRBJ2-7; TRBD2 is the table's D call and was not checked against the DNA. TRBV21-1 is marked as a pseudogene. The CDR3 runs 18 residues.

The J gene is TRBJ1-5, the V gene TRBV4-3; D not resolved. V was clipped by 0 bases and J by 6 bases, with 6 bases between them. Per germline, CDR1 LGHNA and CDR2 YSLEER. The CDR3 is made up of 13 amino acids. Here the CDR3 DNA reads TGCGCCAGCAGCCAAGATCGGGGTCAGCCCCAGCATTTT. This sequence encodes CASSQDRGQPQHF.

CDR3 coding DNA: TGCGCCAGCAGAAAAACTAGCGAAGAGACCCAGTACTTC. It encodes CASRKTSEETQYF. The genes are TRBV5-1 and TRBJ2-5, with TRBD2 matching over 7 bases. Germline lookup yields CDR1 SGHRS and CDR2 YFSETQ. The CDR3 totals 13 residues. Unmatched junction bases numbered 4, after V lost 5 bases and J lost 3 bases.

The rearrangement uses TRBV7-9 and TRBJ2-1, with 12 nucleotides matching TRBD2. The CDR3 spans 15 residues. V was pared by 5 bases and J by 8 bases, with 7 bases of the junction left unmatched. CDR1 and CDR2 from the germline V gene are SEHNR and FQNEAQ (reference sequence). The CDR3 sequence: CASSPTSGSIDEQFF. In DNA, the CDR3 is TGTGCCAGCAGCCCGACTAGCGGGAGTATCGATGAGCAGTTCTTC.

CDR3: CASSEIDRYEQYV. CDR3 DNA: TGTGCCAGCAGTGAAATTGATAGATACGAGCAGTACGTC. The chain has TRBV2 and TRBJ2-7; D uncertain. V was cut by 2 bases and J by 4 bases, with 9 bases left in between. The CDR3 spans 13 residues. Germline assignment: CDR1 SNHLY and CDR2 FYNNEI.

The V gene is TRBV10-3, the J gene TRBJ1-1; 7 nucleotides line up with TRBD1. Germline CDR1 ENHRY, CDR2 SYGVKD. V was pared by 2 bases and J by 6 bases, with 3 bases of the junction left unmatched. CDR3 length: 13 amino acids. The CDR3 loop is CAISERGQAEAFF. The CDR3, as DNA: TGTGCCATCAGTGAGCGAGGACAGGCTGAAGCTTTCTTT.

The chain couples TRBV11-2 to TRBJ2-1; 8 bases fit TRBD2. CDR3 length: 15 residues. Trimming removed 2 bases from V and 0 bases from J; junction bases left unmatched: 0. Germline V gene data show CDR1 as SGHAT and CDR2 as FQNNGV. CDR3 sequence (DNA): TGTGCCAGCAGCTTAAGCGGGAGCTCCTACAATGAGCAGTTCTTC. Amino acids: CASSLSGSSYNEQFF.

This clone was seen just once. This chain connects TRBV7-3 to TRBJ1-1; D remains ambiguous. Trimming cost V 2 bases and J 1 base, with 5 bases left between them. Germline-derived CDR1 and CDR2 are SGHTA and FQGTGA. This CDR3 comprises 13 residues. CDR3 sequence reads: CASSLRRNTEAFF. The CDR3 nucleotides read TGTGCCAGCAGCTTACGGAGGAACACTGAAGCTTTCTTT.

The J gene is TRBJ2-2, the V gene TRBV6-2 or TRBV6-3, with 11 bases matching TRBD1. This CDR3 contains 16 residues. In germline, CDR1 is MNHEY, CDR2 SVGEGT. V was pared by 0 bases and J by 5 bases, with 2 bases of the junction left unmatched. CDR3 sequence reads: CASSYSGTGGTGELFF. The CDR3 DNA reads as TGTGCCAGCAGTTACTCAGGGACAGGGGGGACCGGGGAGCTGTTTTTT.

The CDR3 sequence: CASSYLTGGVDTEAFF. CDR3 DNA sequence: TGTGCCAGCTCATACCTTACAGGGGGGGTGGACACTGAAGCTTTCTTT. This chain links TRBV18 with TRBJ1-1; 8 bases align to TRBD1. The trim removed 5 bases at V and 3 bases at J, leaving 11 bases unmatched. This CDR3 is built from 16 residues. Germline V gene sequence: CDR1 KGHSH, CDR2 LQKENI.

Note on this clone: The junction does not match germline at one end; this may be a read error. This chain links TRBV19 with TRBJ1-2; the D gene is possibly TRBD1 (6 bases). Per the germline V gene, CDR1 is LNHDA and CDR2 is SQIVND (reference sequence). This CDR3 has 14 residues. CDR3 region: CASSVRDTGYSPNF. As DNA, the CDR3 is TGTGCCAGTAGTGTCCGGGACACCGGATATTCACCTAACTTC. Looking up the rest from reference TRBV19 and TRBJ1-2 gives the full variable domain: DGGITQSPKYLFRKEGQNVTLSCEQNLNHDAMYWYRQDPGQGLRLIYYSQIVNDFQKGDIAEGYSVSREKKESFPLTVTSAQKNPTAFYLCASSVRDTGYSPNFGSGTRLTVV.

In its sample, this clone was seen once. The V and J genes are TRBV28 and TRBJ2-5; 8 bases fit TRBD2. Germline V lookup: CDR1 MDHEN, CDR2 SYDVKM. The CDR3 length is 15 residues. The V segment lost 5 bases and the J segment 3 bases; nucleotides outside the gene matches: 8. CDR3 coding DNA: TGTGCCAGCAGTCCAGCGGGAGCGGAGGAAGAGACCCAGTACTTC. Translating it yields CASSPAGAEEETQYF. Full variable domain (rest looked up from reference TRBV28 and TRBJ2-5): DVKVTQSSRYLVKRTGEKVFLECVQDMDHENMFWYRQDPGLGLRLIYFSYDVKMKEKGDIPEGYSVSREKKERFSLILESASTNQTSMYLCASSPAGAEEETQYFGPGTRLLVL.

This clone was found a few times. The CDR3 sequence is CASSPGTSGYEQYF. Here the CDR3 DNA reads TGTGCCAGCAGCCCCGGGACTAGCGGCTACGAGCAGTACTTC. The chain links TRBV7-9 to TRBJ2-7; 11 bases are a match to TRBD2. With V trimmed by 5 bases and J by 3 bases, 3 bases remained unmatched. This CDR3 spans 14 amino acids. CDR1 is SEHNR, CDR2 FQNEAQ, per germline (reference sequence).

The chain joins TRBV28 to TRBJ2-6; 7 nucleotides line up with TRBD1. The CDR3 is made up of 18 amino acids. The J segment lost 3 bases and the V segment lost 2 bases, leaving 10 bases of the junction unmatched. Germline values: CDR1 MDHEN, CDR2 SYDVKM. The CDR3 region is CASSLKGAGLLGANVLTF. Here the CDR3 DNA reads TGTGCCAGCAGTTTAAAGGGGGCGGGCCTCCTTGGGGCCAACGTCCTGACTTTC.

The chain employs TRBV25-1 and TRBJ2-2; 9 positions match TRBD1. The CDR3 is 15 amino acids. Germline V gives CDR1 MGHDK, CDR2 SYGVNS. Unmatched junction bases numbered 3, after V lost 1 base and J lost 6 bases. The DNA of the CDR3 is TGTGCCAGCAGTGAATTACAGGGGGCGCCCGGGGAGCTGTTTTTT. This codes for CASSELQGAPGELFF.

The sample holds one count of this clone. The chain links TRBV4-1 to TRBJ1-4; 8 nucleotides agree with TRBD1. V gave up 1 base and J gave up 3 bases; unmatched junction bases: 7. The CDR3 covers 17 residues. CDR1 and CDR2 from the germline V gene are MGHRA and YSYEKL. CDR3 amino acids: CASSQGGQGWPNEKLFF. For the CDR3, the DNA is TGCGCCAGCAGCCAAGGCGGACAGGGATGGCCTAATGAAAAACTGTTTTTT.

In DNA form, the CDR3 reads TGTGCCAGTAGTAGCCGCAGACAGGGGGCCTTTCAGCCCCAGCATTTT. Translated: CASSSRRQGAFQPQHF. The genes are TRBV19 and TRBJ1-5; 10 positions agree with TRBD1. Per germline, CDR1 LNHDA and CDR2 SQIVND (reference sequence). The J segment lost 6 bases and the V segment lost 4 bases, leaving 9 bases of the junction unmatched. The CDR3 consists of 16 residues.

The chain carries TRBV21-1 and TRBJ1-4; the table gives TRBD1 as D, unverified against the DNA. TRBV21-1 is described as a pseudogene. CDR3 size: 17 residues. CDR3 protein: CASSKRDIRALGEKLFF. DNA for the CDR3: TGTGCCAGCAGCAAACGGGACATTCGGGCTCTTGGTGAAAAACTGTTTTTT.

Regarding this clone: Mismatch with germline at one junction end may stem from a read error. The CDR3 region is CAIEGEMNAQFF. The DNA of the CDR3 is TGTGCCATCGAGGGGGAGATGAATGCGCAGTTCTTC. This chain uses TRBV24-1 with TRBJ2-1, with D maybe TRBD1 (6 bases). CDR1 is KGHDR, CDR2 SFDVKD, per germline. There are 12 residues in the CDR3.

The CDR3 region is CASSPTSSYNSPLHF. CDR3 DNA sequence: TGTGCCAGCAGTCCCACGAGCTCCTATAATTCACCCCTCCACTTT. V is TRBV7-9 and J is TRBJ1-6; D uncertain. CDR3 length: 15 amino acids. Between the trimmed V and J ends, which lost 6 bases and 0 bases, there was a span of 9 bases. Germline CDR1 reads SEHNR; CDR2 reads FQNEAQ (reference sequence).

The chain links TRBV30 to TRBJ1-1; 7 bases align to TRBD1. The CDR3 runs to 12 residues. The germline V gene encodes CDR1 GTSNPN and CDR2 SVGIG (reference sequence). V lost 7 bases to trimming and J lost 4 bases; unmatched junction nucleotides: 6. The DNA of the CDR3 is TGTGCCTCCGACAGGGTGGGCACTGAAGCTTTCTTT. Translating gives CASDRVGTEAFF. The variable domain in full, completed from reference TRBV30 and TRBJ1-1, reads SQTIHQWPATLVQPVGSPLSLECTVEGTSNPNLYWYRQAAGRGLQLLFYSVGIGQISSEVPQNLSASRPQDRQFILSSKKLLLSDSGFYLCASDRVGTEAFFGQGTRLTVV.